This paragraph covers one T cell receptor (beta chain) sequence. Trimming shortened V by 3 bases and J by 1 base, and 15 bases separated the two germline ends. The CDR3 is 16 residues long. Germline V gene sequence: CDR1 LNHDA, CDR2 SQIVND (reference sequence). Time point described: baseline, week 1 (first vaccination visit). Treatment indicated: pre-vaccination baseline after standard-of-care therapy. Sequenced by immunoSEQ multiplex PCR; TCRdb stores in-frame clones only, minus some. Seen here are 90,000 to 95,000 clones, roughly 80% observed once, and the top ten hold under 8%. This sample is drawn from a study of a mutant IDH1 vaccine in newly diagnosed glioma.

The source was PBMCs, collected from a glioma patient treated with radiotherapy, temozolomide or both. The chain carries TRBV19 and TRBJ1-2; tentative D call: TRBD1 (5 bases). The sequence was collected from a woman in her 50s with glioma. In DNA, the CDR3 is TGTGCCAGTAGTATTGGTCTTCGGGACTATAACTATGGCTACACCTTC. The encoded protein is CASSIGLRDYNYGYTF.